The entry below describes one T cell receptor (beta chain). What it binds is unknown. The data derive from a study of T-cell memory formation after mild COVID-19. At the level of the study: TCR clusters showed largely donor specificity.

TCRdb re-analysed the 5' RACE reads in MiXCR, keeping a single row per CDR3 protein. The sample has hundreds of thousands of distinct CDR3 sequences; about 15% are singletons. Study-level findings and limits: Clones shrinking between day 15 and 85 showed a balanced CD4/CD8 split, and those that grew later tilted toward CD4+.

V shed 5 bases and J shed 3 bases, with 8 bases lying between them. The CDR3 extends over 14 amino acids. The germline gives CDR1 SGHVS, CDR2 FNYEAQ. Sequences were obtained from PBMCs or a T cell subset sorted from them (not recorded which). The TCR sequence derives from a man younger than 35 who had mild COVID-19 (a few samples of this study predate the infection). Cell type and time point are not known. This chain links TRBV7-6 with TRBJ1-6; D is perhaps TRBD1 (6 bases). Here the CDR3 reads CASSVQGYNSPLHF. For the CDR3, the DNA is TGTGCCAGCAGCGTACAGGGCTATAATTCACCCCTCCACTTT.